These 24 T cell receptor beta chains came from one sample sequenced in a study of cytomegalovirus exposure and HLA in healthy donors. Sequencing was performed with immunoSEQ multiplex PCR; in TCRdb, only in-frame clones are kept and a portion is missing. The profile shows tens of thousands of clones, roughly 90% of them singletons. The sample was PBMCs. The source of these receptors is a woman under 30 in good health and CMV-seronegative.

The rearrangement links TRBV19 to TRBJ2-7, with D possibly TRBD2 on 5 matching bases. V gave up 5 bases and J gave up 0 bases, with 14 bases separating them. The germline V gene has CDR1 LNHDA and CDR2 SQIVND (reference sequence). The CDR3 runs to 15 residues. The CDR3, as DNA: TGTGCCAGTAGTCCGCACGGCACTAGCTCCTACGAGCAGTACTTC. Its translation: CASSPHGTSSYEQYF.

V usage is TRBV7-6 and J usage is TRBJ2-7; D remains ambiguous. Germline V gene data show CDR1 as SGHVS and CDR2 as FNYEAQ. The CDR3 has 16 residues. V was shortened by 6 bases and J by 4 bases, with 22 bases between the two germline ends. The chain's CDR3 is CASSITTVTEAYEQYF. CDR3 bases: TGTGCCAGCAGTATTACGACCGTGACCGAGGCGTACGAGCAGTACTTC.

J is TRBJ1-2 and V is TRBV6-6; TRBD1 might be the D (6 bases). Trimming removed 2 bases at V and 7 bases at J, with 14 bases between. CDR3 length: 14 residues. The germline V gene has CDR1 MNHNY and CDR2 SVGAGI (reference sequence). CDR3 amino acids: CASSYGQGLSGYTF. CDR3 sequence (DNA): TGTGCCAGCAGTTACGGTCAGGGGCTGAGTGGCTACACCTTC.

This clone has just a few counts. The chain is built from TRBV11-2 and TRBJ2-7; maybe TRBD1 (5 bases). The CDR3 has 11 amino acids. V was clipped by 8 bases and J by 6 bases, with 11 bases between them. Looked up from germline, CDR1 is SGHAT and CDR2 is FQNNGV. For the CDR3, the DNA is TGTGCCAGCGGGGCGTGGGGCGAGCAGTACTTC. Its translation: CASGAWGEQYF.

This clone was seen just once. The chain couples TRBV28 to TRBJ1-5, with 9 bases identical to TRBD1. This CDR3 has 15 residues. CDR1 MDHEN and CDR2 SYDVKM come from the germline V gene. V lost 2 bases to trimming and J lost 4 bases; unmatched junction nucleotides: 3. The CDR3 spells CASSLGGQGNQPQHF. The CDR3 nucleotides read TGTGCCAGCAGTTTAGGGGGACAGGGAAATCAGCCCCAGCATTTT.

This rearrangement joins TRBV7-8 to TRBJ2-1, with 7 nucleotides matching TRBD2. This CDR3 contains 16 residues. V lost 1 base and J lost 0; bases outside the gene matches: 3. Germline V CDR1 and CDR2: SGHVS, FQNEAQ. The CDR3 DNA sequence: TGTGCCAGCAGCTTAGGCGGGAGTACCTCCTACAATGAGCAGTTCTTC. Residues: CASSLGGSTSYNEQFF.

The V gene is TRBV6-5, the J gene TRBJ2-3, with unresolved D. This CDR3 is built from 12 residues. The V end lost 6 bases, the J end lost 1 base, and 5 bases lay between the germline ends. The V gene's germline CDR1 is MNHEY and CDR2 SVGAGI. The CDR3 here is CASSPGTDTQYF. For the CDR3, the DNA is TGTGCCAGCAGCCCGGGCACAGATACGCAGTATTTT.

This clone was recorded only once. This chain uses TRBV6-5 with TRBJ2-1; possibly TRBD2 for D (5 bases). CDR3 length equals 11 residues. The V and J ends lost 6 bases and 9 bases respectively, with 9 bases between them. Germline V lookup: CDR1 MNHEY, CDR2 SVGAGI. The CDR3 loop reads CASSPGGEQFF. For the CDR3, the DNA is TGTGCCAGCAGCCCCGGAGGTGAGCAGTTCTTC.

The CDR3 loop reads CASGLTYEQYF. In nucleotides, the CDR3 is TGTGCCAGCGGTCTCACATACGAGCAGTACTTC. The chain employs TRBV2 and TRBJ2-7; D is ambiguous. The CDR3 loop spans 11 amino acids. Germline values: CDR1 SNHLY, CDR2 FYNNEI. Trimming removed 8 bases at V and 4 bases at J, with 9 bases between.

The J gene is TRBJ1-6, the V gene TRBV6-5; perhaps TRBD1 as D (5 bases). CDR3 length: 16 residues. Deletions cut 0 bases from V and 6 bases from J, with 12 bases between. Germline CDR1 MNHEY, CDR2 SVGAGI. In DNA, the CDR3 is TGTGCCAGCAGTTACTCATTTGCGGGGACTAATTCACCCCTCCACTTT. Protein sequence: CASSYSFAGTNSPLHF.

The chain couples TRBV7-2 to TRBJ2-3; 10 bases line up with TRBD2. This CDR3 has 16 residues. Losses at the gene ends were 5 bases for V and 14 bases for J; bases not matched to a gene: 19. Per the germline V gene, CDR1 is SGHTA and CDR2 is FQGNSA. The CDR3 DNA is TGTGCCAGCAGCCCCATGACCGGGCTAGCGGGGGCTCTCCCGTATTTT. Protein: CASSPMTGLAGALPYF.

The V and J genes are TRBV5-1 and TRBJ2-2; a possible D gene is TRBD2 (7 bases). The germline gives CDR1 SGHRS, CDR2 YFSETQ. The CDR3 runs to 19 residues. V was trimmed by 0 bases and J by 9 bases, leaving 27 bases between them. CDR3 sequence reads: CASSLDFRLADSKKRELFF. The CDR3 nucleotides read TGCGCCAGCAGCTTGGATTTTCGTCTAGCGGACAGTAAAAAGAGGGAGCTGTTTTTT.

The chain recombines TRBV5-1 with TRBJ2-5; D gene unclear. Germline CDR1 is SGHRS and CDR2 is YFSETQ. The V gene lost 4 bases and the J gene lost 1 base, with 5 bases spanning the gap. The CDR3 runs to 12 residues. This chain's CDR3 is CASSPGQETQYF. CDR3 nucleotides: TGCGCCAGCAGCCCCGGCCAAGAGACCCAGTACTTC.

This chain uses TRBV5-1 with TRBJ1-3; no clear D. In germline, CDR1 is SGHRS, CDR2 YFSETQ. This CDR3 contains 16 residues. The ends were cut back, 2 bases at V and 0 bases at J, with 12 bases in the middle. The DNA of the CDR3 is TGCGCCAGCAGCTTAACGGAACAGAGCTCTGGAAACACCATATATTTT. Amino acid sequence: CASSLTEQSSGNTIYF.

This chain links TRBV18 with TRBJ1-1; maybe TRBD1 (6 bases). CDR1 and CDR2 from the germline V gene are KGHSH and LQKENI. The CDR3 is made up of 14 amino acids. Trimming left V 3 bases short and J 2 bases short, with 10 bases between. This chain's CDR3 is CASSPDSLNTEAFF. CDR3 nucleotides: TGTGCCAGCTCACCGGACAGCTTAAACACTGAAGCTTTCTTT.

The V call is TRBV19, the J call TRBJ1-5; unclear D gene. V was cut by 10 bases and J by 4 bases, with 17 bases left in between. The germline CDR1 and CDR2 sequences are LNHDA and SQIVND (reference sequence). The CDR3 is made up of 14 amino acids. The CDR3 bases are TGTGCCAACGCAGTGGGCAGGAAGAATCAGCCCCAGCATTTT. Translated, it gives CANAVGRKNQPQHF.

The rearrangement joins TRBV27 to TRBJ1-5; D may be TRBD1 (6 bases). This CDR3 is built from 17 residues. Germline V lookup: CDR1 MNHEY, CDR2 SMNVEV (reference sequence). The ends were cut back, 2 bases at V and 2 bases at J, with 16 bases in the middle. The DNA of the CDR3 is TGTGCCAGCAGTTTAAGGTGGGGGGGCGAAGGCAATCAGCCCCAGCATTTT. Residues: CASSLRWGGEGNQPQHF.

The chain uses TRBV18 and TRBJ2-7, with 8 bases that match TRBD1. V shed 6 bases, J shed 0 bases, and the junction held 4 bases outside the gene matches. Germline loops: CDR1 KGHSH, CDR2 LQKENI. This CDR3 is 14 amino acids long. CDR3 nucleotide sequence: TGTGCCAGCTCGACCGGGACAGGCTCCTACGAGCAGTACTTC. This translates into CASSTGTGSYEQYF.

As for this clone: In this CDR3 the conserved last residue, phenylalanine or tryptophan, is missing, so a read error is likely. Here the CDR3 reads CAWNPGGGYEQYS. The CDR3 nucleotides are TGTGCCTGGAATCCGGGGGGAGGCTACGAGCAGTACTCC. The V gene is TRBV30, the J gene TRBJ2-7, with TRBD2 matching over 7 bases. The CDR3 runs to 13 residues. Germline CDR1 reads GTSNPN; CDR2 reads SVGIG (reference sequence). J lost 3 bases, V lost 4 bases, and 6 bases had no gene match.

The chain recombines TRBV9 with TRBJ2-2, with D possibly being TRBD1 (6 bases). Looked up from germline, CDR1 is SGDLS and CDR2 is YYNGEE. This CDR3 region has 17 residues. V lost 3 bases and J lost 2, with 17 bases in between. DNA of the CDR3: TGTGCCAGCAGCGACCTATACCGGGACAAAAACACCGGGGAGCTGTTTTTT. It codes for CASSDLYRDKNTGELFF. The complete variable domain, with remaining parts taken from reference TRBV9 and TRBJ2-2, reads DSGVTQTPKHLITATGQRVTLRCSPRSGDLSVYWYQQSLDQGLQFLIQYYNGEERAKGNILERFSAQQFPDLHSELNLSSLELGDSALYFCASSDLYRDKNTGELFFGEGSRLTVL.

J is TRBJ1-1 and V is TRBV11-1; tentative D call: TRBD1 (6 bases). Germline V lookup: CDR1 SGHAT, CDR2 FQDESV (reference sequence). The CDR3 runs 14 residues. V lost 5 bases and J 2 bases, leaving 12 bases between the germline ends. CDR3 loop: CASSPDRINTEAFF. In DNA, the CDR3 is TGTGCCAGCAGCCCCGACAGGATCAACACTGAAGCTTTCTTT.

The chain carries TRBV28 and TRBJ2-5, with 7 bases aligning to TRBD2. The CDR3 covers 16 residues. Germline CDR1 reads MDHEN; CDR2 reads SYDVKM. The J segment lost 1 base and the V segment lost 4 bases, leaving 9 bases of the junction unmatched. The CDR3: CASSSFFGGTQETQYF. The CDR3 DNA sequence: TGTGCCAGCAGTTCCTTTTTCGGGGGGACCCAAGAGACCCAGTACTTC.

The chain is built from TRBV4-1 and TRBJ2-5; D remains unclear. V was cut by 5 bases and J by 0 bases, with 16 bases left in between. The CDR3 has 16 amino acids. Germline-derived CDR1 and CDR2 are MGHRA and YSYEKL. CDR3 residues: CASSANAHRYQETQYF. CDR3 nucleotide sequence: TGCGCCAGCAGCGCAAACGCGCACCGGTACCAAGAGACCCAGTACTTC.

The V and J genes are TRBV18 and TRBJ1-2, with TRBD1 matching 7 bases. V dropped 2 bases and J dropped 8; count of bases not matched to a gene: 20. This CDR3 is built from 18 residues. The germline CDR1 and CDR2 sequences are KGHSH and LQKENI. The CDR3 loop is CASSPSPGQLSLGFGYTF. The CDR3 nucleotides read TGTGCCAGCTCACCATCCCCGGGACAGCTATCCTTGGGCTTCGGCTACACCTTC.